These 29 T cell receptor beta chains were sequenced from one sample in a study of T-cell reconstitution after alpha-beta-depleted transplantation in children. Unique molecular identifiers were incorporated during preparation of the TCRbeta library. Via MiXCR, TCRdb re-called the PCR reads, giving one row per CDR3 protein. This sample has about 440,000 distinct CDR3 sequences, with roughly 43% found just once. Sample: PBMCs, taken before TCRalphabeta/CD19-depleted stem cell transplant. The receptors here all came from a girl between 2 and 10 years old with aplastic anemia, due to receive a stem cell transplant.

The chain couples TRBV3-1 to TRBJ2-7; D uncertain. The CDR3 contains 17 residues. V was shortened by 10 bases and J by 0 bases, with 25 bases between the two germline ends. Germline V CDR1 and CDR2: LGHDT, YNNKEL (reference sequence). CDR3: CATCQDQGSFDSYEQYF. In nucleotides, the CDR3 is TGTGCCACCTGCCAAGATCAAGGCTCGTTCGACTCCTACGAGCAGTACTTC.

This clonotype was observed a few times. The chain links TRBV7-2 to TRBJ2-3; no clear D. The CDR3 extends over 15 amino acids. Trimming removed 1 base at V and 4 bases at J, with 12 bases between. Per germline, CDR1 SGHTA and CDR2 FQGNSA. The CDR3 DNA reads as TGTGCCAGCAGCTTAGTTCCAGCGAGCCCAGATACGCAGTATTTT. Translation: CASSLVPASPDTQYF.

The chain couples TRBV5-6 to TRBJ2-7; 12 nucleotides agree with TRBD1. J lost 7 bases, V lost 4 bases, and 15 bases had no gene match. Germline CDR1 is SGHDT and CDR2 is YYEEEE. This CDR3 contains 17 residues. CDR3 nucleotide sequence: TGTGCCAGCAGCAACCTTGCTCCGGGACAGGGGGCGCGAGAGCAGTACTTC. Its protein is CASSNLAPGQGAREQYF.

The CDR3 coding sequence is TGTGCCACCAGTGATCCACTCCGGACAGGGGTGGGCATAAACGAGCAGTACTTC. Residues: CATSDPLRTGVGINEQYF. The chain recombines TRBV24-1 with TRBJ2-7, with 9 bases lining up with TRBD1. Germline V gene data show CDR1 as KGHDR and CDR2 as SFDVKD. The CDR3 runs 18 residues. V lost 3 bases, J lost 5 bases, and 16 bases stayed unmatched.

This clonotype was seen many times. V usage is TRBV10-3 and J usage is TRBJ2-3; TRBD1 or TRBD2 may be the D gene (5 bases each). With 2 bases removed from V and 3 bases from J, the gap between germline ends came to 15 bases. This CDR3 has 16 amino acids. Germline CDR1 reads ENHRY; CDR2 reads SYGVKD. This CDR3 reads CAISEPLRGATDTQYF. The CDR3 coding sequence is TGTGCCATCAGTGAGCCCCTGAGGGGCGCTACAGATACGCAGTATTTT.

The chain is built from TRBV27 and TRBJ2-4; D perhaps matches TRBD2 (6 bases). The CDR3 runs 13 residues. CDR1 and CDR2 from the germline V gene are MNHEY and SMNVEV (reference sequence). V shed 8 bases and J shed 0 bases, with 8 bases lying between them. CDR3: CASGGLAKNIQYF. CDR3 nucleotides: TGTGCCAGCGGAGGGCTAGCCAAAAACATTCAGTACTTC.

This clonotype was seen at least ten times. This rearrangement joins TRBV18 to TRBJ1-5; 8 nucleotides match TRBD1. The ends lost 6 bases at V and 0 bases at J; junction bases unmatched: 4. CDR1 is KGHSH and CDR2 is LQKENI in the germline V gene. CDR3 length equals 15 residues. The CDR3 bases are TGTGCCAGCTCGGGACAGGCGAATAGCAATCAGCCCCAGCATTTT. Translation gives CASSGQANSNQPQHF.

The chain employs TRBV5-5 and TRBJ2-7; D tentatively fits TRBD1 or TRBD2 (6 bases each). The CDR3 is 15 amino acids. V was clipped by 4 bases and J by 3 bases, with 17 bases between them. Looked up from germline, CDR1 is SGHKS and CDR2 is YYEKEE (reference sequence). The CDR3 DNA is TGTGCCAGCAGCGCGGGGCAGGGGAATTTCTACGAGCAGTACTTC. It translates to CASSAGQGNFYEQYF.

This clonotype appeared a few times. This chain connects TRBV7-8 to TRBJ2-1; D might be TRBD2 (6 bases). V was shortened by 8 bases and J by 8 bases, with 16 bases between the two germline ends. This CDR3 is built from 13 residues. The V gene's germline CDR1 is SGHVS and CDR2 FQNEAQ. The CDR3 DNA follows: TGTGCCAGCGGATCGACTAGATTCGATGAGCAGTTCTTC. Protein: CASGSTRFDEQFF.

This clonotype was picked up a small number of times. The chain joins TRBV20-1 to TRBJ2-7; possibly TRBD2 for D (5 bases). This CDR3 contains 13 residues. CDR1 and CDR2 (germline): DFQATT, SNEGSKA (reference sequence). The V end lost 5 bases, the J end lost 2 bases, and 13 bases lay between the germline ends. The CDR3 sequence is CSARLGSAYEQYF. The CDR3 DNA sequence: TGCAGTGCTCGTCTGGGGAGCGCCTACGAGCAGTACTTC.

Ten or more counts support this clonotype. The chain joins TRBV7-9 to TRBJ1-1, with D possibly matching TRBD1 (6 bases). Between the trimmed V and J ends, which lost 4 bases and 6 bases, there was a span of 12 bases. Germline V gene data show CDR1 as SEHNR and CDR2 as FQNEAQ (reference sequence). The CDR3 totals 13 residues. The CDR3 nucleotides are TGTGCCAGCAGCTCACAGGGTAGGTCTGAAGCTTTCTTT. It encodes CASSSQGRSEAFF.

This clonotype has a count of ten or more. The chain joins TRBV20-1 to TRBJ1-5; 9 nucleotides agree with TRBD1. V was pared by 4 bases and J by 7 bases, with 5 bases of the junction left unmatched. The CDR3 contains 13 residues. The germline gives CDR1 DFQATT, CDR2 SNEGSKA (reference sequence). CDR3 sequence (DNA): TGCAGTGCTATGGACAGGGGAGTGCAGCCCCAGCATTTT. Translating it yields CSAMDRGVQPQHF.

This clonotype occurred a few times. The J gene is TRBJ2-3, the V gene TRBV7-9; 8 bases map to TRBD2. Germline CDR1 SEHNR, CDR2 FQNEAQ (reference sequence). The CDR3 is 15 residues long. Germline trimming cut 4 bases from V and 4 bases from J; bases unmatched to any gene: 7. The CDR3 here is CASSYIAGRADTQYF. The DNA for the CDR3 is TGTGCCAGCAGCTACATAGCGGGAAGGGCAGATACGCAGTATTTT.

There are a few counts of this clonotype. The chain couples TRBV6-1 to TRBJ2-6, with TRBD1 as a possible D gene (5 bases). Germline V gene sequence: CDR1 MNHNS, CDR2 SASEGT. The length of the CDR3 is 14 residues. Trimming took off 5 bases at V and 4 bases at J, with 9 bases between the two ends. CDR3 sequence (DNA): TGTGCCAGCAGTACAGGTGGAGGGGCCAACGTCCTGACTTTC. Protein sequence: CASSTGGGANVLTF.

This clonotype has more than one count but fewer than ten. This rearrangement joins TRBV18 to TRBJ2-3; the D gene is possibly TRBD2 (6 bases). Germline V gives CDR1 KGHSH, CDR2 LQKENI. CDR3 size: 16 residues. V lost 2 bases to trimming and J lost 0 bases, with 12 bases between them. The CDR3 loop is CASSPEWDLSTDTQYF. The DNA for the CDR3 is TGTGCCAGCTCACCAGAGTGGGACTTAAGCACAGATACGCAGTATTTT.

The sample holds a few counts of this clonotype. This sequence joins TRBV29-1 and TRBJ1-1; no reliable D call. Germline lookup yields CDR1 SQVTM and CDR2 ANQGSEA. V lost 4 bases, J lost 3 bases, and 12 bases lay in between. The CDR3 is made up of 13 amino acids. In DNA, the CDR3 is TGCAGCGTTGGAGGCAGCCCGTACACTGAAGCTTTCTTT. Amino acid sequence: CSVGGSPYTEAFF.

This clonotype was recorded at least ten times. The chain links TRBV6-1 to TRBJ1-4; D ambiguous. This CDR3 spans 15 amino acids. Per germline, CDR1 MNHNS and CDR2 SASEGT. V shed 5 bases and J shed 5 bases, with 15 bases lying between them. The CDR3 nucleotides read TGTGCCAGCAGTCCCACCCTTCTTGGGAATGAAAAACTGTTTTTT. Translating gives CASSPTLLGNEKLFF.

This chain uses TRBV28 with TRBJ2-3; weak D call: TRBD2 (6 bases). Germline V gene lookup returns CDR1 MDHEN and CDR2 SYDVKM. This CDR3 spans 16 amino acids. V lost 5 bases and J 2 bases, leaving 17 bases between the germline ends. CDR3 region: CASSPILAGLTDTQYF. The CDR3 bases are TGTGCCAGCAGTCCGATATTGGCGGGGCTCACAGATACGCAGTATTTT.

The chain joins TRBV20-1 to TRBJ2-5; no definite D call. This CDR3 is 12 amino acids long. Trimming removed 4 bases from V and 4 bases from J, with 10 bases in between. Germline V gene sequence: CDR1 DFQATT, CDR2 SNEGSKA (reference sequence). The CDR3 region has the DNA TGCAGTGCTATTGGGTCGTCAGAGACCCAGTACTTC. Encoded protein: CSAIGSSETQYF.

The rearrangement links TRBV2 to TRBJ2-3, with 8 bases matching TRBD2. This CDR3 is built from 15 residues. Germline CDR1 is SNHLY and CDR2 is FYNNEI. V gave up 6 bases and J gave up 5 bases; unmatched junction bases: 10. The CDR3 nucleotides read TGTGCCAGCAGCGCACAAGGACTAGCTGGAGATACGCAGTATTTT. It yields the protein CASSAQGLAGDTQYF.

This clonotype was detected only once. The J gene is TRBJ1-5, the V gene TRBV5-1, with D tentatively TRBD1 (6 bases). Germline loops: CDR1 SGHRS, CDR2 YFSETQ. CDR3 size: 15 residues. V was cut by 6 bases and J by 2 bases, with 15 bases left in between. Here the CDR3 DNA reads TGCGCCAGCAAACCTTCGGACAGCCGCAATCAGCCCCAGCATTTT. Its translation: CASKPSDSRNQPQHF.

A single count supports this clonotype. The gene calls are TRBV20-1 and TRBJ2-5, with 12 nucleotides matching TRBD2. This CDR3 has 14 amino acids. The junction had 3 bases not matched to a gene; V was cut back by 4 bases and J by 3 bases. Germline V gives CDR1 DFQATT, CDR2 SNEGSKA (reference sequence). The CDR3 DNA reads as TGCAGTGCTACCGGACTAGCGGGAAAAGAGACCCAGTACTTC. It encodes CSATGLAGKETQYF.

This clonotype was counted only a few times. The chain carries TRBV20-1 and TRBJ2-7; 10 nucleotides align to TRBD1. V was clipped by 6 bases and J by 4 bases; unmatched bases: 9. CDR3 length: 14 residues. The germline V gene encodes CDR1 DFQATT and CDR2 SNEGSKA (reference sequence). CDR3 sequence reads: CSATSGTGVYEQYF. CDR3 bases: TGCAGTGCCACCTCCGGGACAGGGGTATACGAGCAGTACTTC.

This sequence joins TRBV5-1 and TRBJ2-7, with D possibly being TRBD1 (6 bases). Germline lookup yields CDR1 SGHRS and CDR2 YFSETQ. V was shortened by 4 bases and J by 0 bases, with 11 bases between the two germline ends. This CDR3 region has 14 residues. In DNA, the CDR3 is TGCGCCAGCAGCGCCACAGGGCCCTCCTACGAGCAGTACTTC. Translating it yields CASSATGPSYEQYF.

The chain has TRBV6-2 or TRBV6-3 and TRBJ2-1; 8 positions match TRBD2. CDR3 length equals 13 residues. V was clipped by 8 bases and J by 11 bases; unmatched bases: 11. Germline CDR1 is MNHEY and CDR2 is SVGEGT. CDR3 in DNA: TGTGCCAGCCTAACTTCGGGGGGGGTAAAGCAGTTCTTC. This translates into CASLTSGGVKQFF.

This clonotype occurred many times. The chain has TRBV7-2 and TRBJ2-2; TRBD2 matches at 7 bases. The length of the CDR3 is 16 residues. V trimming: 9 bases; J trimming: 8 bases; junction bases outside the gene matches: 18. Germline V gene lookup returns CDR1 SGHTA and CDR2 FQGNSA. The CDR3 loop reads CARKKVGAGNAGELFF. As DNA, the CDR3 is TGTGCCAGGAAAAAGGTTGGAGCGGGAAATGCTGGGGAGCTGTTTTTT.

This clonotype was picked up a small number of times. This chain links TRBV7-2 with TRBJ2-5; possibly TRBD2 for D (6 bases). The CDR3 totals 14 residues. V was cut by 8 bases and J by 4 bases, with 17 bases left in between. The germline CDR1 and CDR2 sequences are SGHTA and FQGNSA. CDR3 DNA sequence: TGTGCCAGCTCCCTCCGGGGGACGGGAGAGACCCAGTACTTC. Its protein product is CASSLRGTGETQYF. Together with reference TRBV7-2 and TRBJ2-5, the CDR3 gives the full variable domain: GAGVSQSPSNKVTEKGKDVELRCDPISGHTALYWYRQSLGQGLEFLIYFQGNSAPDKSGLPSDRFSAERTGGSVSTLTIQRTQQEDSAVYLCASSLRGTGETQYFGPGTRLLVL.

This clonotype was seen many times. CDR3 nucleotide sequence: TGTGCCAGCAAATGGACCGGACCCCCCGGCACAGATACGCAGTATTTT. Protein sequence: CASKWTGPPGTDTQYF. The chain links TRBV7-6 to TRBJ2-3; the D is unclear. V was clipped by 7 bases and J by 1 base, with 18 bases between them. The germline CDR1 and CDR2 sequences are SGHVS and FNYEAQ. The CDR3 extends over 16 amino acids.

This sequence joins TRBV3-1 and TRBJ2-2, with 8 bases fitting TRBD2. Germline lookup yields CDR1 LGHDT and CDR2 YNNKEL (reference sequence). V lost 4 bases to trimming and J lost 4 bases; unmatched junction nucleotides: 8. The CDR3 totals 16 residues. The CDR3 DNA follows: TGTGCCAGCAGCCTAAGCGGGAGAAGGGGCACCGGGGAGCTGTTTTTT. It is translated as CASSLSGRRGTGELFF.